This entry is about one T cell receptor beta chain. V was pared by 0 bases and J by 5 bases, with 14 bases between. CDR1 and CDR2 (germline): SGDLS, YYNGEE. The CDR3 sequence is 15 residues long. Samples underwent the assay at deep level. Profiled with immunoSEQ multiplex PCR; TCRdb holds only in-frame clones, not every one. The profile shows some 2.1 million clones, 93% of them singletons. The data derive from a study of shared clonotypes between healthy human individuals. The naive CD8 subset, CD45RO-negative cells positively selected for CCR7, excluded terminally differentiated effector memory CD45RA+ cells.

The sequencing input was naive CD8+ T cells from PBMCs. The V and J genes are TRBV9 and TRBJ1-2; D is unresolved. This TCR was recovered from a man aged 18 to 29 in good health. Some clones in this sample may be carry-over from other donors' samples. The CDR3 DNA reads as TGTGCCAGCAGCGTAGTGGCAGTACCCTTTTATGGCTACACCTTC. It translates to CASSVVAVPFYGYTF. Drawing the rest from reference TRBV9 and TRBJ1-2, the complete variable domain is DSGVTQTPKHLITATGQRVTLRCSPRSGDLSVYWYQQSLDQGLQFLIQYYNGEERAKGNILERFSAQQFPDLHSELNLSSLELGDSALYFCASSVVAVPFYGYTFGSGTRLTVV.